This T cell receptor (beta chain) was retrieved from a study of CD8 T cells in ankylosing spondylitis. Whole-study results and caveats: The authors found the disease-linked clones to be CD8+ and relatively rare in peripheral blood. Reactive arthritis synovial fluid and blood previously showed some of these motif variants. What seemed typical of ankylosing spondylitis blood was a TCR beta motif built from about eight highly homologous variants.

This clonotype appeared many times. Its antigen is not identified. Quantitative 5'-RACE with molecular barcodes was used to make the TCR beta libraries. TCRdb re-derived calls from the 5' RACE reads in MiXCR, one entry per CDR3 protein. The sample includes about 220,000 distinct CDR3 sequences, roughly 6.6% of them seen just once. Germline V gene sequence: CDR1 LGHDT, CDR2 YNNKEL (reference sequence). This CDR3 comprises 13 residues. V lost 3 bases, J lost 6 bases, and 9 bases lay in between. Sequencing input: blood, either unsorted or a sorted T cell fraction (not recorded which). The genes are TRBV3-1 and TRBJ2-1; perhaps TRBD1 as D (5 bases). The clonotype originates from a male donor with ankylosing spondylitis. In DNA, the CDR3 is TGTGCCAGCAGCCAGGACAAACGCAATGAGCAGTTCTTC. Its translation: CASSQDKRNEQFF.